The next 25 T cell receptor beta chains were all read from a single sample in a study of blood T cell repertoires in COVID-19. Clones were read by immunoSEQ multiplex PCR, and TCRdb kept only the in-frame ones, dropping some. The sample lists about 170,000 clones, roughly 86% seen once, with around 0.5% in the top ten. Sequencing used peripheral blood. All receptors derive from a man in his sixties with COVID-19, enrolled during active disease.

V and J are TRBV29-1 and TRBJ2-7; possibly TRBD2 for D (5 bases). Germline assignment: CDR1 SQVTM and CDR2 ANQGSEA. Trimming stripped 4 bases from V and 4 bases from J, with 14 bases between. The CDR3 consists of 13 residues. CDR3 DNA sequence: TGCAGCGTTGTACGGGCGGACTCTTACGAGCAGTACTTC. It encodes CSVVRADSYEQYF.

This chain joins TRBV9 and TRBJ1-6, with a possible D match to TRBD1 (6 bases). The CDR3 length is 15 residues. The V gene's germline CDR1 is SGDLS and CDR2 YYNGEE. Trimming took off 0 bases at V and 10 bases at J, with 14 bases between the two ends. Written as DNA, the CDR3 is TGTGCCAGCAGCGTAGAACCCACAGGGACATCACCCCTCCACTTT. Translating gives CASSVEPTGTSPLHF.

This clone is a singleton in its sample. The CDR3 DNA is TGTGCCAGCTCACCGGGGACAGGGTCCTACACTGAAGCTTTCTTT. Amino acids: CASSPGTGSYTEAFF. V is TRBV18 and J is TRBJ1-1; 9 bases are shared with TRBD1. With V trimmed by 3 bases and J by 3 bases, 5 bases remained unmatched. This CDR3 is 15 amino acids long. Germline CDR1 and CDR2: KGHSH and LQKENI.

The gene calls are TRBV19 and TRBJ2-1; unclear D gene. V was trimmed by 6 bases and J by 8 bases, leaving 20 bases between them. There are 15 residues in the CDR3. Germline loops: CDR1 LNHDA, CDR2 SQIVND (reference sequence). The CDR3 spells CASSRWALTSDEQFF. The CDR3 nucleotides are TGTGCCAGTAGCCGATGGGCCCTCACCTCCGATGAGCAGTTCTTC.

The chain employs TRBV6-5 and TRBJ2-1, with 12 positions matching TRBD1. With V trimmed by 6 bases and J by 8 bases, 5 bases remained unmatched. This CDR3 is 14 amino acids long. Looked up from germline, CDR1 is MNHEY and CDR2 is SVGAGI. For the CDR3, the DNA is TGTGCCAGCAGAGTGGGACAGGGGGCCTATGAGCAGTTCTTC. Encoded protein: CASRVGQGAYEQFF.

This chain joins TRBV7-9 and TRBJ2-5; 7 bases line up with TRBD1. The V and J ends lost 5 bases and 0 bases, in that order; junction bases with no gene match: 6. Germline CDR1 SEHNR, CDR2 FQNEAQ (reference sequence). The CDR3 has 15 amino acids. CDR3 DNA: TGTGCCAGCAGCCCGGGGACAGCGTACCAAGAGACCCAGTACTTC. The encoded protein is CASSPGTAYQETQYF.

Here the CDR3 DNA reads TGCGCCAGCAGCTTGTACGAAAGCTTATCCTACGAGCAGTACTTC. Protein sequence: CASSLYESLSYEQYF. This chain connects TRBV4-3 to TRBJ2-7, with D uncertain. The CDR3 spans 15 residues. V shed 5 bases and J shed 1 base, with 15 bases lying between them. Looked up from germline, CDR1 is LGHNA and CDR2 is YSLEER.

The CDR3 DNA reads TGCGCCAGCAGCCAAGAGGGGGGGGGCACTGAAGCTTTCTTT. Amino acids: CASSQEGGGTEAFF. This chain connects TRBV4-3 to TRBJ1-1; TRBD1 might be the D (5 bases). The V end lost 0 bases, the J end lost 4 bases, and 9 bases lay between the germline ends. Germline assignment: CDR1 LGHNA and CDR2 YSLEER. CDR3 length: 14 amino acids.

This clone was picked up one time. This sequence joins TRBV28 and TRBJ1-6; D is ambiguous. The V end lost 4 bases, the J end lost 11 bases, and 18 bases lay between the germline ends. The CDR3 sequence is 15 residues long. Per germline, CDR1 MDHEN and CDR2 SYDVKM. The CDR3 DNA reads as TGTGCCAGCAGTTATGGACTGCCTAAGAAGCCACCCCTCCACTTT. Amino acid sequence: CASSYGLPKKPPLHF.

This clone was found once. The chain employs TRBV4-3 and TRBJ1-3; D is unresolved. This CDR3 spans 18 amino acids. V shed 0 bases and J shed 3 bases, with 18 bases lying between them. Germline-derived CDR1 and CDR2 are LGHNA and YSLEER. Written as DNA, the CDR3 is TGCGCCAGCAGCCAAGACCCCCCGCGGGCAGGACTTGGAAACACCATATATTTT. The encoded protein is CASSQDPPRAGLGNTIYF.

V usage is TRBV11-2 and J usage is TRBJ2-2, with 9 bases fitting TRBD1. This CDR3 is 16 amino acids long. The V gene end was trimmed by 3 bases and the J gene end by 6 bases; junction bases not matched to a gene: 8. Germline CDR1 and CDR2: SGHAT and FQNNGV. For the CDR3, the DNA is TGTGCCAGCAGCTTTCCCTCCGGGACAGGGTCCGGGGAGCTGTTTTTT. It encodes CASSFPSGTGSGELFF.

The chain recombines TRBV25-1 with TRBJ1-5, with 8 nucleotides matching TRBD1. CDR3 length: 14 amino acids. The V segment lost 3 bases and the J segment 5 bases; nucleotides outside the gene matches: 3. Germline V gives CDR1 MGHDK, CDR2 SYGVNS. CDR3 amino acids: CASSETGDHQPQHF. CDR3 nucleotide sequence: TGTGCCAGCAGTGAGACAGGGGACCATCAGCCCCAGCATTTT.

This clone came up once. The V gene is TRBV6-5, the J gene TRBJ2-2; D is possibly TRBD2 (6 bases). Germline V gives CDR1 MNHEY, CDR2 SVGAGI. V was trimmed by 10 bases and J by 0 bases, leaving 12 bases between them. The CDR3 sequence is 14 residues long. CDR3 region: CATGRGTNTGELFF. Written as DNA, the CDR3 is TGTGCCACCGGACGGGGGACGAACACCGGGGAGCTGTTTTTT.

The CDR3 region is CASSQDQTSGRTDTQYF. In DNA, the CDR3 is TGCGCCAGCAGCCAAGATCAAACTAGCGGGAGAACGGATACGCAGTATTTT. The chain links TRBV4-1 to TRBJ2-3; 11 nucleotides align to TRBD2. Trimming at V came to 0 bases and at J to 6 bases, leaving 8 bases not matched to a gene. CDR3 size: 17 residues. CDR1 is MGHRA and CDR2 is YSYEKL in the germline V gene.

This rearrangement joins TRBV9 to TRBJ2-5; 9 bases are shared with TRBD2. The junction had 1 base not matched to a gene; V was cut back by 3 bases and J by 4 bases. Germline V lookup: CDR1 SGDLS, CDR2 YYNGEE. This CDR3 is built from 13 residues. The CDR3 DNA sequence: TGTGCCAGCAGCGGGACTAGCGTAGAGACCCAGTACTTC. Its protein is CASSGTSVETQYF.

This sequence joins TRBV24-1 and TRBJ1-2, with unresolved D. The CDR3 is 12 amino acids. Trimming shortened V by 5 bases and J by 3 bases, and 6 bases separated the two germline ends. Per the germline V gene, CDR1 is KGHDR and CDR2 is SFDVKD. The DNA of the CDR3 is TGTGCCACCAGTGCCGGGGACTATGGCTACACCTTC. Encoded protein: CATSAGDYGYTF.

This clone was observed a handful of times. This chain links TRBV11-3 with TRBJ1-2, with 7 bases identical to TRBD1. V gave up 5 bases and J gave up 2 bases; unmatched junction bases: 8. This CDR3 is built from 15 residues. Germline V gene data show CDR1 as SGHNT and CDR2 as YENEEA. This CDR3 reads CASSNRGGTNYGYTF. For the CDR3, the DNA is TGTGCCAGCAGCAACCGAGGGGGCACCAACTATGGCTACACCTTC.

The CDR3 loop is CASSPGTGLLYTIYF. Here the CDR3 DNA reads TGTGCCAGCAGTCCCGGGACAGGACTCCTGTACACCATATATTTT. This chain uses TRBV2 with TRBJ1-3; 8 bases map to TRBD1. Per germline, CDR1 SNHLY and CDR2 FYNNEI. The CDR3 loop spans 15 amino acids. The J segment lost 8 bases and the V segment lost 5 bases, leaving 11 bases of the junction unmatched.

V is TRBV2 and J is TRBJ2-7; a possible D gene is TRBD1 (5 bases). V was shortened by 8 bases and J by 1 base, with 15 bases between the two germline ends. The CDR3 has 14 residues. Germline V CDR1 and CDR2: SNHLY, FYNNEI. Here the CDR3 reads CASESTRVSYEQYF. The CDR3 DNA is TGTGCCAGCGAAAGTACCAGGGTATCCTACGAGCAGTACTTC.

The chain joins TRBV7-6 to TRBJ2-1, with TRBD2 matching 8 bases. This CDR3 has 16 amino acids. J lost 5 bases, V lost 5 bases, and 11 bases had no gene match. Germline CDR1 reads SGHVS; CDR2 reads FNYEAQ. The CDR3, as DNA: TGTGCCAGCAGCCGGGGGGGGGTAGGAGCCGACAATGAGCAGTTCTTC. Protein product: CASSRGGVGADNEQFF.

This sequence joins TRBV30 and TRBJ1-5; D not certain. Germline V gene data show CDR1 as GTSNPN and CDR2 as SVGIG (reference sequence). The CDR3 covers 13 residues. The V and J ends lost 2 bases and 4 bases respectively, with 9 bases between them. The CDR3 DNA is TGTGCCTGGAGTTTCACCGGGAATCAGCCCCAGCATTTT. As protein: CAWSFTGNQPQHF. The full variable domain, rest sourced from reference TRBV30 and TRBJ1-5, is SQTIHQWPATLVQPVGSPLSLECTVEGTSNPNLYWYRQAAGRGLQLLFYSVGIGQISSEVPQNLSASRPQDRQFILSSKKLLLSDSGFYLCAWSFTGNQPQHFGDGTRLSIL.

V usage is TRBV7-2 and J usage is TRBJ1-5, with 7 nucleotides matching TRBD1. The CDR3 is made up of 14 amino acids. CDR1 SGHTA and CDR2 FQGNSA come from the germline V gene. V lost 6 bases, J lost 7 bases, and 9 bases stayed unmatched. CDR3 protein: CASSYTGAPQPQHF. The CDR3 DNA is TGTGCCAGCAGTTATACAGGGGCCCCACAGCCCCAGCATTTT. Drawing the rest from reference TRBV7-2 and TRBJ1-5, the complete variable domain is GAGVSQSPSNKVTEKGKDVELRCDPISGHTALYWYRQSLGQGLEFLIYFQGNSAPDKSGLPSDRFSAERTGGSVSTLTIQRTQQEDSAVYLCASSYTGAPQPQHFGDGTRLSIL.

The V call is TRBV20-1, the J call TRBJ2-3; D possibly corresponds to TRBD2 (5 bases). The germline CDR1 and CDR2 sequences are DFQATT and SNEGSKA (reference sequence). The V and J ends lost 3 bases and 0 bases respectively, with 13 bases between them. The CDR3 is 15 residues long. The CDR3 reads CSASLRKRSTDTQYF. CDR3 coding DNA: TGCAGTGCTAGTTTGCGTAAGCGGAGCACAGATACGCAGTATTTT.

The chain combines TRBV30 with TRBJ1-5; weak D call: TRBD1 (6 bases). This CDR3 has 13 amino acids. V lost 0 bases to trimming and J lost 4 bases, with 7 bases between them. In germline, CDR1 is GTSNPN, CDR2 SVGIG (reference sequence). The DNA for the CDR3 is TGTGCCTGGAGTGTACAGGGAAATCAGCCCCAGCATTTT. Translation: CAWSVQGNQPQHF.

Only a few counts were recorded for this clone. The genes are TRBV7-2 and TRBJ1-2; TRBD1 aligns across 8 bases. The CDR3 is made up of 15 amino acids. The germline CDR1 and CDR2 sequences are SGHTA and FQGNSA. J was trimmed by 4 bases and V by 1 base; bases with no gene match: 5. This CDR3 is CASSLGAGGFYGYTF. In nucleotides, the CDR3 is TGTGCCAGCAGCTTAGGGGCAGGGGGCTTCTATGGCTACACCTTC.